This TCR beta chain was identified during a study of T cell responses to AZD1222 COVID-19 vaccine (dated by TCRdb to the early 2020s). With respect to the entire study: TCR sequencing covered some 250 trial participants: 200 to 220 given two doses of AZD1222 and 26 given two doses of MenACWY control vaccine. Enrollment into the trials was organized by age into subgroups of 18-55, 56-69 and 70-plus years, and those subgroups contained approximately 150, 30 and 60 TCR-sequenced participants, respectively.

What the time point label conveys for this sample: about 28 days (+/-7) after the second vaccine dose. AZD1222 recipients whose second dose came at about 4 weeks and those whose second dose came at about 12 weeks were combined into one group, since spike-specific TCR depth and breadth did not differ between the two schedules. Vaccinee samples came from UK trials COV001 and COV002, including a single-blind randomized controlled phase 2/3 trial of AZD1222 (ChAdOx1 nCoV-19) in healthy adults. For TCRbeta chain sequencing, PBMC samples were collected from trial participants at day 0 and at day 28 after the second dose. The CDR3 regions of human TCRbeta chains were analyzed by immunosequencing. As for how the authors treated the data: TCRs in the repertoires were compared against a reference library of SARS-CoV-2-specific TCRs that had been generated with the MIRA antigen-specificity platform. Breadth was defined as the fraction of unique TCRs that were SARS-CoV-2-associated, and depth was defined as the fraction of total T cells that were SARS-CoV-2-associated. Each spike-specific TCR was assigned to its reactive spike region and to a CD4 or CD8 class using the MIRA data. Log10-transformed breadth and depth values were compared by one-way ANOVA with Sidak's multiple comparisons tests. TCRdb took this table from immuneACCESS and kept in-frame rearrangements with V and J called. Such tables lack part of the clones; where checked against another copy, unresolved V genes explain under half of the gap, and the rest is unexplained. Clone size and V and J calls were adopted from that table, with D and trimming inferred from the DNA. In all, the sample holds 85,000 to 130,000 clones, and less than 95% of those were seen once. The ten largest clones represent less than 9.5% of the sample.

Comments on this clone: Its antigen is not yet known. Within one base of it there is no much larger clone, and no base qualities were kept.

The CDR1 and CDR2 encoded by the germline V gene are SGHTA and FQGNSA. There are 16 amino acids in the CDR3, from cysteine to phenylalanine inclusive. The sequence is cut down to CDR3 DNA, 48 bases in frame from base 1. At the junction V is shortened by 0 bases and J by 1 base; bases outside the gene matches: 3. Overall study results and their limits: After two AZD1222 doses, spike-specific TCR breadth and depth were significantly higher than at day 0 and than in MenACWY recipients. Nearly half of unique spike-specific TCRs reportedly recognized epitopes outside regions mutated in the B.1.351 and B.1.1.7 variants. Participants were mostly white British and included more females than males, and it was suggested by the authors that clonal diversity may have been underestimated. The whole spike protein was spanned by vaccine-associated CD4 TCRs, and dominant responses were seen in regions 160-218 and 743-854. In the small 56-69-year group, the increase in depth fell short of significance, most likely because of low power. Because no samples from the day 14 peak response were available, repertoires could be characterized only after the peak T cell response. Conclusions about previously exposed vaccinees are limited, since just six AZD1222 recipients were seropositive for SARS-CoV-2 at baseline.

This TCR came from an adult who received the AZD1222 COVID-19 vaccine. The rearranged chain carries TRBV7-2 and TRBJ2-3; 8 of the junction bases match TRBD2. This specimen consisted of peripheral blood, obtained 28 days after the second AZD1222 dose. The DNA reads TGTGCCAGCAGCTTAGCGGGCGGGGGGCGCACAGATACGCAGTATTTT. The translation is CASSLAGGGRTDTQYF.